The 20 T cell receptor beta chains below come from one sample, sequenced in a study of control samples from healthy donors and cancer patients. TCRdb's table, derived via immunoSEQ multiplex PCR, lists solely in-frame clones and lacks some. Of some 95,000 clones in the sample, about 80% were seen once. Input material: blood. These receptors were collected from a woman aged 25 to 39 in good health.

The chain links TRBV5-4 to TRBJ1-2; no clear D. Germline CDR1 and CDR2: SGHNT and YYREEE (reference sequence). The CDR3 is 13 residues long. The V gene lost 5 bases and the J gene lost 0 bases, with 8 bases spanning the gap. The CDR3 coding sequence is TGTGCCAGCAGTTTCGGATCTAACTATGGCTACACCTTC. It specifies CASSFGSNYGYTF.

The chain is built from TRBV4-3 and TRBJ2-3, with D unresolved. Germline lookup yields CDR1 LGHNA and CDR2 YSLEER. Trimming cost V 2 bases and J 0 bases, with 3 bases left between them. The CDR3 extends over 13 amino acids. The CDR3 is CASSQLSTDTQYF. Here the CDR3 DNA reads TGCGCCAGCAGCCAACTGAGCACAGATACGCAGTATTTT.

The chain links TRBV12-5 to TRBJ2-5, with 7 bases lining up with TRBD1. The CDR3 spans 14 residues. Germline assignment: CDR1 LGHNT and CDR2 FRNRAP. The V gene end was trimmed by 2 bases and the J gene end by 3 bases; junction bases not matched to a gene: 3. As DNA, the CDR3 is TGTGCTAGTGGTTTGTCGGGACAGAAAGAGACCCAGTACTTC. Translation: CASGLSGQKETQYF.

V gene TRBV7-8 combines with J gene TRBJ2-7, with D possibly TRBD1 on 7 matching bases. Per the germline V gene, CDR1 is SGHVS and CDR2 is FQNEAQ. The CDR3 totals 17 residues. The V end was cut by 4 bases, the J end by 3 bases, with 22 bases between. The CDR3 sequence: CASSSLPGRQGHYEQYF. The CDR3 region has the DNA TGTGCCAGCAGCTCACTTCCCGGGAGACAGGGTCACTACGAGCAGTACTTC.

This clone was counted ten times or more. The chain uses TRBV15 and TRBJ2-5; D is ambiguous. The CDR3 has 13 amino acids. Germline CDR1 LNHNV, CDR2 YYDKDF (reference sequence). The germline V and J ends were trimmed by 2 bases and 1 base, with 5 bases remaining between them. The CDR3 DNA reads TGTGCCACCAGCAGATCTCCCCAAGAGACCCAGTACTTC. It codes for CATSRSPQETQYF.

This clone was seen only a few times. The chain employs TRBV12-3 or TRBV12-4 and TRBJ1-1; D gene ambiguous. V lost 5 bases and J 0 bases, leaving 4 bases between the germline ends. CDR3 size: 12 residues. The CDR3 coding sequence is TGTGCCAGCAGTGGGATGAACACTGAAGCTTTCTTT. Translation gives CASSGMNTEAFF.

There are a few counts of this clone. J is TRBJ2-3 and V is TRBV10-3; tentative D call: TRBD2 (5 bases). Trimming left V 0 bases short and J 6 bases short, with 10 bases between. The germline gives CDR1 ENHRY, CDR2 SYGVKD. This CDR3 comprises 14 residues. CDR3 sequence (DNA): TGTGCCATCAGTGAGTCGCGGAGAGGGGATACGCAGTATTTT. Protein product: CAISESRRGDTQYF.

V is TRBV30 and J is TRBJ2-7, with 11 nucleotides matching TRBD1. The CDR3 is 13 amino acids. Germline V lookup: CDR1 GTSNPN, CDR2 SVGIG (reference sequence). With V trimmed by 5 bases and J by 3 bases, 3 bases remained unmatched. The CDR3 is CAWAGTGGYEQYF. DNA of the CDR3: TGTGCCTGGGCCGGGACAGGGGGCTACGAGCAGTACTTC.

CDR3 protein: CASSIVGGANYGYTF. The CDR3 DNA reads as TGTGCCAGTAGTATTGTTGGGGGAGCTAACTATGGCTACACCTTC. This chain links TRBV19 with TRBJ1-2; D perhaps matches TRBD1 (5 bases). The V and J ends lost 3 bases and 0 bases respectively, with 11 bases between them. CDR3 length: 15 residues. Germline CDR1 LNHDA, CDR2 SQIVND (reference sequence).

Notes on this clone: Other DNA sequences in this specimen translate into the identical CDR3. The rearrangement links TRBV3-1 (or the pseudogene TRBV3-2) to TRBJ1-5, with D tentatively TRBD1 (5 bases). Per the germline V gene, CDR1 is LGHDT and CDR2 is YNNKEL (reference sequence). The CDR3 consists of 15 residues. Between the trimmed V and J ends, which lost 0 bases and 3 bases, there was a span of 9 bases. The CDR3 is CASSQDLGPNQPQHF. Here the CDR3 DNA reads TGTGCCAGCAGCCAAGATCTGGGGCCCAATCAGCCCCAGCATTTT.

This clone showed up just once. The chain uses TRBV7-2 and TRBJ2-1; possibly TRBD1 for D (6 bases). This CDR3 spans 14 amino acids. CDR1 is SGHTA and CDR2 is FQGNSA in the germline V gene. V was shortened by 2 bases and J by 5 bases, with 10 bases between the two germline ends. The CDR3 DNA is TGTGCCAGCAGCTTAACGGGACATAACAATGAGCAGTTCTTC. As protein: CASSLTGHNNEQFF.

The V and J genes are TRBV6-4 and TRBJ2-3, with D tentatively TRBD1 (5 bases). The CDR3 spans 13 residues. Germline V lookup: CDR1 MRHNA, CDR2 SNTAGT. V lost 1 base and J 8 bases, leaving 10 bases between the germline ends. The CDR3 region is CASSDYERGTQYF. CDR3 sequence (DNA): TGTGCCAGCAGTGACTACGAAAGGGGTACGCAGTATTTT.

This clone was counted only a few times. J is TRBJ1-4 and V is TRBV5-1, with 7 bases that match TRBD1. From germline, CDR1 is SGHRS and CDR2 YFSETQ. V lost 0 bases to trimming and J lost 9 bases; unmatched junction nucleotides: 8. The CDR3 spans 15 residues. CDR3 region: CASSLDTGVDQKLFF. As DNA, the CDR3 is TGCGCCAGCAGCTTGGATACAGGGGTAGATCAAAAACTGTTTTTT.

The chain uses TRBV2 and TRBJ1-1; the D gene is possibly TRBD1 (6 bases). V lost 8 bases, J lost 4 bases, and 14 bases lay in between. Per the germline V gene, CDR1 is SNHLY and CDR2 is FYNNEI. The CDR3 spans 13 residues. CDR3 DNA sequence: TGTGCCAGCGGAAGGGGAGGGGGCACTGAAGCTTTCTTT. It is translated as CASGRGGGTEAFF.

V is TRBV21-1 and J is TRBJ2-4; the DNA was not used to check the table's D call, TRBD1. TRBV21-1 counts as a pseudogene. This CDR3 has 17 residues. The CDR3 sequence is CASSNTGTGWPKNIQYF. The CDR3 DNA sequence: TGTGCCAGCAGCAACACCGGGACAGGGTGGCCCAAAAACATTCAGTACTTC.

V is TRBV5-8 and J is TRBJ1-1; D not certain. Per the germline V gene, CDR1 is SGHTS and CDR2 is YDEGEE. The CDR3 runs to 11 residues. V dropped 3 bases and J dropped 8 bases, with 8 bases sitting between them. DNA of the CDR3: TGTGCCAGCAGCTCAAGGAGGGAAGCTTTCTTT. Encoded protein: CASSSRREAFF.

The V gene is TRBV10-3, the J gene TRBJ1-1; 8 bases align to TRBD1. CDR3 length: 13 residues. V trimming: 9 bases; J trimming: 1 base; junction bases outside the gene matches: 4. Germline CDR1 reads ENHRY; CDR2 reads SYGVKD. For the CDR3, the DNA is TGTGCCATACAGGGGGTGGGGAACACTGAAGCTTTCTTT. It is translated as CAIQGVGNTEAFF.

CDR3 region: CASSQIAGGETQYF. CDR3 nucleotides: TGTGCCAGCAGCCAAATAGCGGGGGGGGAGACCCAGTACTTC. The J gene is TRBJ2-5, the V gene TRBV7-6; 11 bases fit TRBD2. CDR1 and CDR2 (germline): SGHVS, FNYEAQ. The J segment lost 5 bases and the V segment lost 5 bases, leaving 4 bases of the junction unmatched. This CDR3 region has 14 residues.

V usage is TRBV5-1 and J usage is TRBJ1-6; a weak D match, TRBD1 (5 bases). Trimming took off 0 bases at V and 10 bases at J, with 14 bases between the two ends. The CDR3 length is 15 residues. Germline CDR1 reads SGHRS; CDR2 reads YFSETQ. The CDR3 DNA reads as TGCGCCAGCAGCTTGGGGCAGGGAAAAGAGTCACCCCTCCACTTT. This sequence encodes CASSLGQGKESPLHF.

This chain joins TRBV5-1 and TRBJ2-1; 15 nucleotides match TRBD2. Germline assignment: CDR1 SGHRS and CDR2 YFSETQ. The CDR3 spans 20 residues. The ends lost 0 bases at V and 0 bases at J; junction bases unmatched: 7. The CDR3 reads CASSLAGGTSGRSSYNEQFF. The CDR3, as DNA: TGCGCCAGCAGCTTGGCGGGGGGGACTAGCGGGAGGAGCTCCTACAATGAGCAGTTCTTC. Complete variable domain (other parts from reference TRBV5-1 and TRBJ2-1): KAGVTQTPRYLIKTRGQQVTLSCSPISGHRSVSWYQQTPGQGLQFLFEYFSETQRNKGNFPGRFSGRQFSNSRSEMNVSTLELGDSALYLCASSLAGGTSGRSSYNEQFFGPGTRLTVL.